This section outlines one T cell receptor (beta chain) sequence together with its context. What it binds is not known. The germline gives CDR1 MNHEY, CDR2 SVGAGI. The CDR3 is made up of 15 amino acids. Deletions cut 2 bases from V and 5 bases from J, with 15 bases between. Vbeta (60) and Jbeta (13) primers were used in the PCR. Method: immunoSEQ multiplex PCR; TCRdb's copy keeps in-frame clones and lacks some. This table has around 89,000 clones, roughly 80% appearing once. The source of the sample is a study of cytomegalovirus exposure and HLA in healthy donors. Healthy individuals who donated bone marrow served as the donors. Points from the study as a whole: Likely technical artifact: a cluster of highly shared sequence variants.

The chain is built from TRBV6-5 and TRBJ1-2; tentative D call: TRBD1 (5 bases). The sequencing input was PBMCs. This TCR came from a girl between 2 and 10 years old in good health and CMV-seropositive. CDR3 amino acids: CASSYRQGLGYGYTF. The CDR3 bases are TGTGCCAGCAGTTACCGGCAGGGCCTAGGTTATGGCTACACCTTC.